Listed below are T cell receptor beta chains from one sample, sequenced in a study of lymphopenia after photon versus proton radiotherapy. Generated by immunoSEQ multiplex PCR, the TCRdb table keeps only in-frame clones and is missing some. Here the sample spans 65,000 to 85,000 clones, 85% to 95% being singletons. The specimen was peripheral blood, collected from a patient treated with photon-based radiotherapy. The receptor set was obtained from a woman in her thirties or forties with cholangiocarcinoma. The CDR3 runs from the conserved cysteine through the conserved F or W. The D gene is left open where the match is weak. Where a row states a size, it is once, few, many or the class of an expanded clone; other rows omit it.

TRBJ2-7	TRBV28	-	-	TGTGCCAGCAGTCCACTATGGGGGGGGCCTACCTACGAGCAGTACTTC	CASSPLWGGPTYEQYF
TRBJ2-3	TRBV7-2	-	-	TGTGCCAGCAGCCCCGTGGCGGCCACAGATACGCAGTATTTT	CASSPVAATDTQYF
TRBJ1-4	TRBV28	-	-	TGTGCCAGCAGTTTGGTAGGGGGGTCGGGCGAAAAACTGTTTTTT	CASSLVGGSGEKLFF
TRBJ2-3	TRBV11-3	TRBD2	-	TGTGCCAGCAGCTTAGATGGTGGGAGGGCCTACGATACGCAGTATTTT	CASSLDGGRAYDTQYF
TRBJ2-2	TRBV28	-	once	TGTGCCAGCAGTTGGGGTCGCACTAACACCGGGGAGCTGTTTTTT	CASSWGRTNTGELFF
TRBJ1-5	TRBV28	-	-	TGTGCCAGCTGCAAGAGGGGGGCCGTAGGCAATCAGCCCCAGCATTTT	CASCKRGAVGNQPQHF
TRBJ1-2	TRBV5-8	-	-	TGTGCCAGCAGCCAAGAATCGGGGTTCAACTATGGCTACACCTTC	CASSQESGFNYGYTF
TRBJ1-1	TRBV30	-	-	TGTGCCTGGAGTGGCTCCCCCACTGAAGCTTTCTTT	CAWSGSPTEAFF
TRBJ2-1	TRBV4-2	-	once	TGTGCCAGCAGCCAAGGGAGGGCCCCCAACAATGAGCAGTTCTTC	CASSQGRAPNNEQFF
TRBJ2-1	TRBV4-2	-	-	TGTGCCAGCAGCCCAGGAGTGGGGGAGCAGTTCTTC	CASSPGVGEQFF
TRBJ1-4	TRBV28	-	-	TGTGCCAGCAGTCTTCGACAGGACGGGGAAAAACTGTTTTTT	CASSLRQDGEKLFF
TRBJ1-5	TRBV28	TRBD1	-	TGTGCCAGCAGTCTAGGGGGCGCGGGCAATCAGCCCCAGCATTTT	CASSLGGAGNQPQHF
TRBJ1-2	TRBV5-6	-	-	TGTGCCAGCAGCTCAACCGGGACAAGATACAGCTACACCTTC	CASSSTGTRYSYTF
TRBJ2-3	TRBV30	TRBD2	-	TGTGCCTGTAGCGGGGGAAGCACAGATACGCAGTATTTT	CACSGGSTDTQYF
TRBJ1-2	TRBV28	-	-	TGTGCCAGCAGTTTTGGCAGAGAAAACTATGGCTACACCTTC	CASSFGRENYGYTF
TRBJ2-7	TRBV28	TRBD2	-	TGTGCCAGCAGTTTATCCAGCGGGAGGGCCTACGAGCAGTACTTC	CASSLSSGRAYEQYF
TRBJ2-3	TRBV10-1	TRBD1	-	TGCGCCAGCAGTGAGTCACAGGGGGCGTCAGATACGCAGTATTTT	CASSESQGASDTQYF
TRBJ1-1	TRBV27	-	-	TGTGCCAGCAGTTTTACAGGGCCAACGATGAACACTGAAGCTTTCTTT	CASSFTGPTMNTEAFF
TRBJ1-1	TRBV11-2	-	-	TGTGCCAGCAGCTTAGGCCTTGGGTCAGCTTTCTTT	CASSLGLGSAFF
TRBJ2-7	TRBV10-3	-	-	TGTGCCATCAGTGAGTCCCGGGACCACGAGCAGTACTTC	CAISESRDHEQYF
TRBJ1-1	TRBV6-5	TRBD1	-	TGTGCCAGCAGTCAGGGACAGGGTTGGACTGAAGCTTTCTTT	CASSQGQGWTEAFF
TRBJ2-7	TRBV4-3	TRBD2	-	TGCGCCAGCAGCCAAGATCGACTAGCGACCTACGAGCAGTACTTC	CASSQDRLATYEQYF
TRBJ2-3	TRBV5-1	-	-	TGCGCCAGCAGCTTGGTAGCGGAGAACACAGATACGCAGTATTTT	CASSLVAENTDTQYF
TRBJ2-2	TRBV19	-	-	TGTGCCAGTAGCTCTCGTTTGGCCGGGGAGCTGTTTTTT	CASSSRLAGELFF
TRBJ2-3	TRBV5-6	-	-	TGTGCCAGCAGCTTGGCCCTCCTCACAGATACGCAGTATTTT	CASSLALLTDTQYF
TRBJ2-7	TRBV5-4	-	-	TGTGCCAGCAGCCGGGACCGCACCTACGAGCAGTACTTC	CASSRDRTYEQYF
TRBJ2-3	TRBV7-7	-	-	TGTGCTAGCAGCTATGGAGCGGGAGATACGCAGTATTTT	CASSYGAGDTQYF
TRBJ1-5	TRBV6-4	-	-	TGTGCCAGCAGTGACTCTGAGGGGGGAGATCAGCCCCAGCATTTT	CASSDSEGGDQPQHF
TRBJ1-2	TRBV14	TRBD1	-	TGTGCCAGCAGTCAAGACAGGGAGGATGGCTACACCTTC	CASSQDREDGYTF
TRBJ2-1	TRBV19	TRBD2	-	TGTGCCAGTAGCTCCGGGACTAGCGGGAGGGCCCTCTACAATGAGCAGTTCTTC	CASSSGTSGRALYNEQFF
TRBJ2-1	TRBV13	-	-	TGTGCCAGCAGCTTAGGGCAGGGGTTCACCAATGAGCAGTTCTTC	CASSLGQGFTNEQFF
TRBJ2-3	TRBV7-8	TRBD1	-	TGTGCCAGCAGCTTCCCGGGACAGGGCACAGATACGCAGTATTTT	CASSFPGQGTDTQYF
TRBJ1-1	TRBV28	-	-	TGTGCCAGCACCCCTTTATTCAACACTGAAGCTTTCTTT	CASTPLFNTEAFF
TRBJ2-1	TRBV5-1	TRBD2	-	TGCGCCAGCAGCTTCACTAGCGGGGTCAATGAGCAGTTCTTC	CASSFTSGVNEQFF
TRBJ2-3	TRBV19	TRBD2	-	TGTGCCAGCCGACTAGCGGGGACGACAGATACGCAGTATTTT	CASRLAGTTDTQYF
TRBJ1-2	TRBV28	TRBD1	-	TGTGCCAGCAGGCCATCAGGGGGAATCTATGGCTACACCTTC	CASRPSGGIYGYTF
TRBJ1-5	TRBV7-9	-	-	TGTGCCAGCAGCTCCGAATGGACCGATCAGCCCCAGCATTTT	CASSSEWTDQPQHF
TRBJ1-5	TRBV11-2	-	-	TGTGCCAGCAGCAAAGGGCAGGGTCTCAATCAGCCCCAGCATTTT	CASSKGQGLNQPQHF
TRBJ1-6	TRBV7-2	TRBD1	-	TGTGCCAGCAGCTTAGCGGGAGCAGGGGGTAATTCACCCCTCCACTTT	CASSLAGAGGNSPLHF
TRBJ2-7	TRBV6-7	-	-	TGTGCCAGCAGGTCCCCGGGGACCTCCTACTACGAGCAGTACTTC	CASRSPGTSYYEQYF